This is a list of T cell receptor beta chains from one sample in a study of control samples from healthy donors and cancer patients. The repertoire was sequenced with immunoSEQ multiplex PCR; TCRdb's copy has only in-frame clones and lacks some. Among under 450,000 clones listed, more than 80% were seen once. Sample: PBMCs. The receptor set was obtained from a man aged 40-49 years with head and neck cancer. CDR3s leave out the opening cysteine and the closing phenylalanine or tryptophan. A D gene is named only where the DNA matches it firmly.

D	J	V	CDR3
-	TRBJ2-5	TRBV15	ATSREGAANQETQY
-	TRBJ2-7	TRBV19	ASSIRDGGGPYEQY
-	TRBJ1-1	TRBV6-5	ASSYAPQWNTEAF
TRBD1	TRBJ1-1	TRBV27	ATTGQRNTEAF
-	TRBJ2-7	TRBV5-1	ASSFDRPRYEQY
-	TRBJ2-2	TRBV7-2	ASSLSVASTGELF
TRBD2	TRBJ2-1	TRBV3-1/TRBV3-2	ASSPRSSGGRNEQF
TRBD1	TRBJ2-2	TRBV11-3	ASSFEPGQKNTGELF
TRBD1	TRBJ2-7	TRBV7-9	ASSPRGQGYYEQY
-	TRBJ2-4	TRBV14	ASSPNPLLAKNIQY
-	TRBJ2-1	TRBV6-6	VSSLSFGSGANNEQF
-	TRBJ1-2	TRBV7-9	ASGQEDYGYT
-	TRBJ1-1	TRBV11-1	ASSSFTQGGTEAF
-	TRBJ1-1	TRBV29-1	SVDRGTEAF
-	TRBJ2-5	TRBV5-5	ASTLAASWTETQY
-	TRBJ2-5	TRBV5-1	ASSLSGTPETQY
-	TRBJ1-1	TRBV5-6	ASSGQADGFNTEAF
TRBD1	TRBJ2-2	TRBV2	ASSSDRATTGELF
-	TRBJ2-3	TRBV28	ASSFPQGSPTDTQY
-	TRBJ1-1	TRBV6-5	ASSYGRATEAF
-	TRBJ1-4	TRBV5-6	ASSELGLGGEKLF
TRBD1	TRBJ1-6	TRBV28	ASSSLGVDRVGSPLH
TRBD1	TRBJ1-4	TRBV7-2	ASRRDRGVAEKLF
-	TRBJ1-1	TRBV10-3	AIMGEGNSEAF
TRBD2	TRBJ2-3	TRBV23-1	ASSRGLAGLFGIDTQY
TRBD1	TRBJ2-7	TRBV2	ASTGGTTTYEQY
TRBD1	TRBJ1-5	TRBV6-1	ASSEAWVGGRQPQH
-	TRBJ2-2	TRBV10-2	ASSVGHQTGELF
-	TRBJ1-1	TRBV11-2	ASSTLGNTEAF
TRBD1	TRBJ1-2	TRBV5-1	ASTPRGTGEYGYT
TRBD1	TRBJ1-2	TRBV6-5	ASSYGQGATYGYT
TRBD1	TRBJ2-3	TRBV7-9	ASSIQGATDTQY
-	TRBJ1-1	TRBV9	ASSVGLRGSTEAF
-	TRBJ2-7	TRBV25-1	ASSLVGSYEQY
TRBD1	TRBJ1-1	TRBV19	ASGQGLNTEAF
-	TRBJ1-1	TRBV19	ASSILLDTEAF
-	TRBJ1-2	TRBV11-2	ASSLSDSYYGYT
-	TRBJ2-1	TRBV9	ASSVDGGTGNEQF
-	TRBJ2-7	TRBV14	ASSQIFGGAAYEQY
-	TRBJ2-4	TRBV2	ASSPDLPKNIQY
-	TRBJ1-5	TRBV3-1/TRBV3-2	ASSQNRQGISNQPQH
-	TRBJ2-6	TRBV5-8	ASSSDEGRESGANVLT
-	TRBJ2-5	TRBV3-1/TRBV3-2	ASSQVDGRGETQY
TRBD2	TRBJ2-7	TRBV28	ASSSLDSGRPDSYEQY